This T cell receptor beta chain comes out of a study of CD8 T cells in ankylosing spondylitis. The CDR3 consists of 15 residues. Germline V gene lookup returns CDR1 LNHNV and CDR2 YYDKDF (reference sequence). V dropped 5 bases and J dropped 0; count of bases not matched to a gene: 6. TCRdb called the 5' RACE reads again in MiXCR, with one record for every CDR3 protein. The table includes about 150,000 distinct CDR3 sequences, 40% to 50% detected once. Input material: synovial fluid, either unsorted or a sorted T cell fraction (not recorded which). This chain uses TRBV15 with TRBJ1-1, with 7 bases fitting TRBD1. The receptor was isolated from a male donor with ankylosing spondylitis. The DNA of the CDR3 is TGTGCCACCAGCCAGACAGGGTACATGAACACTGAAGCTTTCTTT. Amino acid sequence: CATSQTGYMNTEAFF.